These 9 T cell receptor beta chains were all obtained from the same sample, sequenced in a study of blood T cell repertoires in COVID-19. Sequenced by immunoSEQ multiplex PCR; TCRdb stores in-frame clones only, minus some. The table has approximately 76,000 clones, roughly 85% seen once; the top ten hold roughly 45%. Sequencing was carried out using peripheral blood. These receptor sequences come from a human donor in a cohort sampled during active COVID-19.

J is TRBJ2-5 and V is TRBV10-2, with 8 positions matching TRBD2. The CDR3 is 14 residues long. The germline CDR1 and CDR2 sequences are WSHSY and SAAADI. V shed 2 bases and J 5 bases; nucleotides not matched to a gene: 4. The DNA for the CDR3 is TGCGCCAGCAGTGAGGGCGGGAGGCGGGAGACCCAGTACTTC. Translation: CASSEGGRRETQYF.

V gene TRBV6-9 combines with J gene TRBJ2-2; 7 bases fit TRBD1. J lost 3 bases, V lost 8 bases, and 6 bases had no gene match. The CDR3 extends over 14 amino acids. Germline loops: CDR1 MNHGY, CDR2 SVAAGI. This chain's CDR3 is CASRRQGDTGELFF. The DNA of the CDR3 is TGTGCCAGCCGGAGACAGGGAGACACCGGGGAGCTGTTTTTT.

Written as DNA, the CDR3 is TGTGCCAGCAGCTTAGGGGGGGGCAGGGCTGATACGCAGTATTTT. The encoded protein is CASSLGGGRADTQYF. The chain is built from TRBV11-2 and TRBJ2-3, with D possibly TRBD2 on 7 matching bases. V was shortened by 1 base and J by 6 bases, with 14 bases between the two germline ends. The length of the CDR3 is 15 residues. Germline V gene sequence: CDR1 SGHAT, CDR2 FQNNGV.

The rearrangement uses TRBV6-1 and TRBJ1-5; TRBD1 is a possible D gene (5 bases). The CDR3 consists of 17 residues. Trimming cost V 4 bases and J 3 bases, with 19 bases left between them. Germline CDR1 MNHNS, CDR2 SASEGT. The CDR3 DNA is TGTGCCAGCAGTGGGTTACAAAGGGGCGGTTTCAATCAGCCCCAGCATTTT. Residues: CASSGLQRGGFNQPQHF.

This clone has just one count. The chain carries TRBV10-3 and TRBJ1-1, with 9 bases identical to TRBD1. Trimming cost V 2 bases and J 10 bases; bases outside gene matches: 5. This CDR3 has 13 residues. Germline V gene sequence: CDR1 ENHRY, CDR2 SYGVKD. The CDR3, as DNA: TGTGCCATCAGTGAGAGGACAGGGGATTTAGCTTTCTTT. Protein sequence: CAISERTGDLAFF.

This clone was seen only a few times. V usage is TRBV11-3 and J usage is TRBJ1-2; D is perhaps TRBD1 (5 bases). Trimming stripped 5 bases from V and 1 base from J, with 11 bases between. This CDR3 spans 14 amino acids. Per germline, CDR1 SGHNT and CDR2 YENEEA. CDR3 nucleotides: TGTGCCAGCAGCATTGACAGCCTTAACTATGGCTACACCTTC. Translating gives CASSIDSLNYGYTF.

The chain carries TRBV7-2 and TRBJ2-1; 9 bases are shared with TRBD2. The CDR3 consists of 16 residues. V trimming: 1 base; J trimming: 4 bases; junction bases outside the gene matches: 5. Germline V gene lookup returns CDR1 SGHTA and CDR2 FQGNSA. CDR3 sequence reads: CASSLGPAGGYNEQFF. CDR3 nucleotides: TGTGCCAGCAGCTTAGGACCAGCGGGAGGATACAATGAGCAGTTCTTC.

This clone showed up just once. This chain joins TRBV19 and TRBJ1-1; a possible D gene is TRBD1 (5 bases). The CDR3 runs 15 residues. The germline CDR1 and CDR2 sequences are LNHDA and SQIVND (reference sequence). Trimming removed 0 bases at V and 9 bases at J, with 17 bases between. For the CDR3, the DNA is TGTGCCAGTAGTATAGAAGGTTGGGAGGGGCGGAAAGCTTTCTTT. Translated, it gives CASSIEGWEGRKAFF.

CDR3 in DNA: TGTGCCAGCAGCCAGAGACAGGGGGGCTACACCTTC. It yields the protein CASSQRQGGYTF. The rearrangement joins TRBV3-1 (or the pseudogene TRBV3-2) to TRBJ1-2; 8 bases align to TRBD1. The germline V gene has CDR1 LGHDT and CDR2 YNNKEL (reference sequence). The CDR3 covers 12 residues. J gave up 8 bases and V 3 bases, and 2 bases lay outside the gene matches.